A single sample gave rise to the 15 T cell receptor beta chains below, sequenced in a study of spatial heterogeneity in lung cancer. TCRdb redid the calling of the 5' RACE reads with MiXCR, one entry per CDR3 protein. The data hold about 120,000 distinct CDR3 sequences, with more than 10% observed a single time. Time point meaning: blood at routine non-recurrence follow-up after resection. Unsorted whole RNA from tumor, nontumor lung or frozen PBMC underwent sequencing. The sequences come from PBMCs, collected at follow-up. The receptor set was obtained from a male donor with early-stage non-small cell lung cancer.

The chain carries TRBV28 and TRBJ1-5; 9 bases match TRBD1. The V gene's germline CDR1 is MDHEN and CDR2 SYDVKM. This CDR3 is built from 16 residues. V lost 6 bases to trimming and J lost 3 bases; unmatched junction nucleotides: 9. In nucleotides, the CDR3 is TGTGCCAGCAGCAACCCGGGACAGGGTGTCAATCAGCCCCAGCATTTT. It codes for CASSNPGQGVNQPQHF.

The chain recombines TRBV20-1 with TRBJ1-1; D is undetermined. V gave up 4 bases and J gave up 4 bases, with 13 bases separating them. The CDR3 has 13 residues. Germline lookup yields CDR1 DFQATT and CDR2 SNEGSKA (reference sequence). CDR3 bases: TGCAGTGCTACCCTGGAGGGAGGCACTGAAGCTTTCTTT. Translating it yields CSATLEGGTEAFF.

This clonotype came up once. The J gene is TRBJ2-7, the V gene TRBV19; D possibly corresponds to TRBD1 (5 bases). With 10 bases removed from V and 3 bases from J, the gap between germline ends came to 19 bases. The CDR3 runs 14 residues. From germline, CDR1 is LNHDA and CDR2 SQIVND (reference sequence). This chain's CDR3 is CATPSLGHLYEQYF. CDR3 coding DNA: TGTGCCACCCCCTCGCTGGGGCACCTCTACGAGCAGTACTTC.

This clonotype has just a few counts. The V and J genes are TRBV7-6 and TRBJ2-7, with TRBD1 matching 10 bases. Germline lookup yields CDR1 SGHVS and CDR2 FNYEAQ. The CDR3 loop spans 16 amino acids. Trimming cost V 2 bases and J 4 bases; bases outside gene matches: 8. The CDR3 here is CASSLLSGQGGYEQYF. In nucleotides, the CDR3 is TGTGCCAGCAGCTTATTGTCAGGACAGGGGGGATACGAGCAGTACTTC.

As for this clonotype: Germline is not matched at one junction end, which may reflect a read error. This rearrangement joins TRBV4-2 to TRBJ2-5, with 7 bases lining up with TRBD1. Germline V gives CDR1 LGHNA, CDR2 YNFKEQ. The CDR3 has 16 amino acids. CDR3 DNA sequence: TGTGCCAGCAGCCATGGACAACAGGGGATAGGAGAGACCCTGTACTTC. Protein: CASSHGQQGIGETLYF.

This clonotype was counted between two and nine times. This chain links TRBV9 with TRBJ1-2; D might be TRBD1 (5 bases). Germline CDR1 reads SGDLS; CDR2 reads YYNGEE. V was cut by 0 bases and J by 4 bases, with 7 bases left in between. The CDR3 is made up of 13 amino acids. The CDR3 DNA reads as TGTGCCAGCAGCGTAGATGACAGCTATGGCTACACCTTC. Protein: CASSVDDSYGYTF. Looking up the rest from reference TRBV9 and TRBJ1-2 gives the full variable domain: DSGVTQTPKHLITATGQRVTLRCSPRSGDLSVYWYQQSLDQGLQFLIQYYNGEERAKGNILERFSAQQFPDLHSELNLSSLELGDSALYFCASSVDDSYGYTFGSGTRLTVV.

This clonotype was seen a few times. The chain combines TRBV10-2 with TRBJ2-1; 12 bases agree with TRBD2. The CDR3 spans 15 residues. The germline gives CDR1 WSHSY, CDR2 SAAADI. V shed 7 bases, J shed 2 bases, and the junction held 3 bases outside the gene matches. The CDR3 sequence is CASNLAGGPYNEQFF. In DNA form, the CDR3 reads TGCGCCAGCAACCTAGCGGGGGGGCCCTACAATGAGCAGTTCTTC.

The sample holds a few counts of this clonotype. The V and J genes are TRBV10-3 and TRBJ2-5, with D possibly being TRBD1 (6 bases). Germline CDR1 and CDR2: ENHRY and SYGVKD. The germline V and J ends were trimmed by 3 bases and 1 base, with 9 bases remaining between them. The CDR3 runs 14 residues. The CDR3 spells CAISDRGGQETQYF. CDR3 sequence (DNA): TGTGCCATCAGTGACCGAGGGGGCCAAGAGACCCAGTACTTC.

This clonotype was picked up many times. The CDR3 here is CASSQNRGHGNTIYF. In nucleotides, the CDR3 is TGTGCCAGCTCTCAAAACAGGGGGCACGGAAACACCATATATTTT. The rearrangement joins TRBV18 to TRBJ1-3; TRBD1 agrees at 9 bases. Trimming removed 6 bases from V and 4 bases from J; junction bases left unmatched: 7. This CDR3 has 15 amino acids. CDR1 is KGHSH, CDR2 LQKENI, per germline.

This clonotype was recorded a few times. The CDR3 loop is CASSHKLEAFF. Written as DNA, the CDR3 is TGTGCCAGCAGCCACAAGCTGGAAGCTTTCTTT. The J gene is TRBJ1-1, the V gene TRBV7-9; no clear D gene. The CDR3 totals 11 residues. Germline V gene data show CDR1 as SEHNR and CDR2 as FQNEAQ (reference sequence). The germline V and J ends were trimmed by 5 bases and 8 bases, with 9 bases remaining between them.

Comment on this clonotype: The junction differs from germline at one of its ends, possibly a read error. CDR3 sequence (DNA): TGTGCCAGCAGACCCGGACAGGATGCCATGAACACTGAAGCTTACTTT. The encoded protein is CASRPGQDAMNTEAYF. The J gene is TRBJ1-1, the V gene TRBV7-9; 7 bases are a match to TRBD1. CDR3 length equals 16 residues. The germline V gene encodes CDR1 SEHNR and CDR2 FQNEAQ (reference sequence).

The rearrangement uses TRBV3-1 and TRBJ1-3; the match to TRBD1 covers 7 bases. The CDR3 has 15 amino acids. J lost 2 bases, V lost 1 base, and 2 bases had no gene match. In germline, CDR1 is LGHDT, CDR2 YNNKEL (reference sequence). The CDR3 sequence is CASSQADRAGNTIYF. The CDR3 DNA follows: TGTGCCAGCAGCCAAGCAGACAGGGCTGGAAACACCATATATTTT.

The chain's CDR3 is CASSVAEGIYTDTQYF. CDR3 bases: TGTGCCAGCAGCGTAGCAGAGGGGATCTACACAGATACGCAGTATTTT. The rearrangement joins TRBV9 to TRBJ2-3; possibly TRBD1 or TRBD2 for D (5 bases each). This CDR3 comprises 16 residues. V dropped 0 bases and J dropped 2 bases, with 13 bases sitting between them. Germline CDR1 SGDLS, CDR2 YYNGEE.

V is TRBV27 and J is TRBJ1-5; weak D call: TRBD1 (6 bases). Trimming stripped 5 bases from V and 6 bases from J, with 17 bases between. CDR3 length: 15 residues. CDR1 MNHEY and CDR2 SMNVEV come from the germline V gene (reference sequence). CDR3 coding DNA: TGTGCCAGCAGTATAACAGGGAGCTCGAGTCAGCCCCAGCATTTT. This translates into CASSITGSSSQPQHF.

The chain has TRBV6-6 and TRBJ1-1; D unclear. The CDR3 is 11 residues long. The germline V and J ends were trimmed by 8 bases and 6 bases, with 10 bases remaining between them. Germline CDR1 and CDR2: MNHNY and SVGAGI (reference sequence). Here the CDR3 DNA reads TGTGCCAGCGTCCGCTGGGCTGAAGCTTTCTTT. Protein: CASVRWAEAFF.